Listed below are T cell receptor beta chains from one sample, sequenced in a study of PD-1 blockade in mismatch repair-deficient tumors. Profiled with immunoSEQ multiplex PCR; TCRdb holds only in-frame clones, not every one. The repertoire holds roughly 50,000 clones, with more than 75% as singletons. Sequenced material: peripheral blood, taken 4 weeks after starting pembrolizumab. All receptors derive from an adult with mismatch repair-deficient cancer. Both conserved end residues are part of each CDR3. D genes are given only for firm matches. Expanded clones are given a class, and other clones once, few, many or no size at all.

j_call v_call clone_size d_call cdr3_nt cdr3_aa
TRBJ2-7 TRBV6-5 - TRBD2 TGTGCCACCCAAAGCCTAGCGGCCAACTCCTACGAGCAGTACTTC CATQSLAANSYEQYF
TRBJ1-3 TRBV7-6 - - TGTGCCAGCAGCTTAGCAGGGACCTCTGGAAACACCATATATTTT CASSLAGTSGNTIYF
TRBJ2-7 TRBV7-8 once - TGTGCCAGCAGCTTAGAGAGGAACTACGAGCAGTACTTC CASSLERNYEQYF
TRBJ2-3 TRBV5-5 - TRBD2 TGTGCCAGCAGCGTGGAGAGACTAGCGGGACCCACAGATACGCAGTATTTT CASSVERLAGPTDTQYF
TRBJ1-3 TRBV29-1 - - TGCAGCGTTGAAGATTTCAGGGGCGGTGGAAACACCATATATTTT CSVEDFRGGGNTIYF
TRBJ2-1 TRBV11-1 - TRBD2 TGTGCCAGCAGCTTCCTAGCGGGAGGGCCGGGTGAGCAGTTCTTC CASSFLAGGPGEQFF
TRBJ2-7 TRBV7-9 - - TGTGCCAGCAGCTTTGGGACGGGGACCTACGAGCAGTACTTC CASSFGTGTYEQYF
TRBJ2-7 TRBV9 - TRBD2 TGTGCCAGCAGCGAGAGACTAGCGCGCGAGCAGTACTTC CASSERLAREQYF
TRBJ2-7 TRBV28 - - TGTGCCAGCAGTTTTTCCGGACTTTGGGACTCGCACTACGAGCAGTACTTC CASSFSGLWDSHYEQYF
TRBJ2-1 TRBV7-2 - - TGTGCCAGCAGCAAACCGGGACTACAGGGAAATGAGCAGTTCTTC CASSKPGLQGNEQFF
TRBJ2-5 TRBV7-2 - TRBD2 TGTGCCAGCAGCCAGACTAGCGGGAGAATGAAAGAGACCCAGTACTTC CASSQTSGRMKETQYF
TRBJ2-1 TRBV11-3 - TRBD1 TGTGCCAGCAGCTTAGGAGGACAGGGTGACAATGAGCAGTTCTTC CASSLGGQGDNEQFF